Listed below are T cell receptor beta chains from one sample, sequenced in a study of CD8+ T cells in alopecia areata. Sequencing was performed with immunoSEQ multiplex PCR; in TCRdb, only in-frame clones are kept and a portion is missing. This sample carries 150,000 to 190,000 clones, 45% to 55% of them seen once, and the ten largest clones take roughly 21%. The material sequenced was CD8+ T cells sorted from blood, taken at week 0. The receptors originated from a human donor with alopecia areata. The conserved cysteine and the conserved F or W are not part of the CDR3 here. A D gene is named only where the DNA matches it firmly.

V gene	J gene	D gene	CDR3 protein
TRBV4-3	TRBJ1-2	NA	ASSSTGYGYT
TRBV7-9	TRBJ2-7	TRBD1	ASSPSWGQADEQY
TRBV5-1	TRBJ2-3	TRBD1	ASSRQGPSTDTQY
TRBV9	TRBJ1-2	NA	ASGPRDTLGYGYT
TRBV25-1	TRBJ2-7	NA	ASSRGSYEQY
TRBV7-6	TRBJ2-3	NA	ASSPVGAGGTDTQY
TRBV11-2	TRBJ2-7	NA	ASSLERGYEQY
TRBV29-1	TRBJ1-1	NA	SVAPLNTEAF
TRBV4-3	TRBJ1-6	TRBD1	ASSQDNNPRQGVEGPLH
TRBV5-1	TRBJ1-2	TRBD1	ASPQGAKYGYT
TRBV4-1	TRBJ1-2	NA	ASSQDTWRAPYGYT
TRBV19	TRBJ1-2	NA	ASSINRDYGYT
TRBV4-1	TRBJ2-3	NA	ASSQVRTTDTQY
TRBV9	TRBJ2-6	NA	ASSVKAGPGANVLT
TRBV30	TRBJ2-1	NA	AWSAGLYDEQF
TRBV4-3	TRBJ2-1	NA	ASSQLSGPYRGGDEQF
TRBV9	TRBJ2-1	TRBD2	ASRETSGGRNEQF
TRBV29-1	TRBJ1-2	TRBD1	SVPPTGNYGYT
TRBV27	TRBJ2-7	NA	ASSPPGRTYEQY
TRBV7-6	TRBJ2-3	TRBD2	ASSPGTSGSTDTQY
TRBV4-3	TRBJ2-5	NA	ASSRLAGPYQETQY
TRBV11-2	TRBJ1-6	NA	ASSLDVGSPLH
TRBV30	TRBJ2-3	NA	AWSEGTISDTQY
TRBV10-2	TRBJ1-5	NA	ASTADGFNQPQH
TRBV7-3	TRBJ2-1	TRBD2	ASSPSGGSIHEQF
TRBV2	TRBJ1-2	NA	ARGAGVVYGYT
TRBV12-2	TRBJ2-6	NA	ASCSGANVLT
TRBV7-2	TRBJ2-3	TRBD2	ASSLVRLAGAQEKQY
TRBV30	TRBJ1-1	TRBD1	AWIGQGDAF
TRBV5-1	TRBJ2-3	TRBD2	ASSFVVAGGTDTQY
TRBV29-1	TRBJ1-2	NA	SVDQNGYT
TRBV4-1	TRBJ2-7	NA	ASSQDGQGTSPYEQY
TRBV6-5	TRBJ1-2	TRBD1	ASSPTGETLFGYT
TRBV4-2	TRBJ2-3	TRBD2	ASSQVGASGDIHRTDTQY
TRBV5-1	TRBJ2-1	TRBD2	ASSSGTRPLDEQF
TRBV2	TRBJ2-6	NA	ASSEGGAGANVLT
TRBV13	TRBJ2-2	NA	ASSLENSAGELF
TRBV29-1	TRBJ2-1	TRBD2	SVDGTSGGNEQF
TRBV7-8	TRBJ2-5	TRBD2	ASSRLAGSRETQY
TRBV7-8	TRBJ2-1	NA	ASSFGLGNEQF
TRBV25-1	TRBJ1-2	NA	ASSEGGIYGYT
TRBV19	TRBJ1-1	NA	ASSIGETEAF
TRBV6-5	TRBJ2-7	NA	ASSGLGTSYEQY
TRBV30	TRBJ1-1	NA	AWRLDSEAF
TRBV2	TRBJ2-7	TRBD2	ASTGAGGSYEQY